The rows below give T cell receptor beta chains drawn from one sample of a study of T cell changes during pregnancy in multiple sclerosis. TCRdb keeps only in-frame clones here, not all; method: immunoSEQ multiplex PCR. The sample yields fewer than 45,000 clones, 90% to 95% seen once. Sequencing used CD4+ T cells from peripheral blood mononuclear cells, obtained in the second trimester of pregnancy. The receptor source for this set is a female donor in good health, enrolled as a control in a pregnancy study. Each CDR3 is given with its conserved first and last residue. A D gene is named only where the DNA matches it firmly. Not every row has a clone size; where given, it reads once, few, many or a size class.

clone size,V gene,J gene,D gene,CDR3 protein,CDR3 DNA
.,TRBV25-1,TRBJ1-4,.,CASSSTRQFGEKLFF,TGTGCCAGCAGTTCGACCAGACAATTTGGAGAAAAACTGTTTTTT
.,TRBV6-1,TRBJ1-1,.,CASSGHMNTEAFF,TGTGCCAGCAGTGGCCACATGAACACTGAAGCTTTCTTT
.,TRBV10-1,TRBJ2-1,TRBD2,CASSVPRLAETSYNEQFF,TGCGCCAGCAGTGTGCCGAGACTAGCGGAGACCTCCTACAATGAGCAGTTCTTC
.,TRBV7-9,TRBJ1-1,TRBD1,CASSPETGESEAFF,TGTGCCAGCAGCCCGGAGACAGGGGAGTCTGAAGCTTTCTTT
.,TRBV6-7,TRBJ2-3,.,CASSYNSYCRSTDTQYF,TGTGCCAGCAGTTACAATAGCTACTGTCGGAGCACAGATACGCAGTATTTT
once,TRBV6-5,TRBJ1-2,.,CASSYRGPYGYTF,TGTGCCAGCAGTTACAGGGGCCCATATGGCTACACCTTC
.,TRBV7-2,TRBJ2-3,TRBD1,CASSPRQGSDTQYF,TGTGCCAGCAGCCCCCGACAGGGGTCAGATACGCAGTATTTT
.,TRBV7-9,TRBJ2-7,.,CASSFGGRSYEQYF,TGTGCCAGCAGCTTTGGCGGTCGCTCCTACGAGCAGTACTTC
.,TRBV5-5,TRBJ2-7,.,CASSLFAGPAYEQYF,TGTGCCAGCAGCTTGTTTGCAGGGCCCGCCTACGAGCAGTACTTC
once,TRBV6-1,TRBJ1-1,.,CASIRVMNTEAFF,TGTGCCAGCATTCGAGTTATGAACACTGAAGCTTTCTTT
.,TRBV7-3,TRBJ2-1,TRBD2,CASSLNSGGNNEQFF,TGTGCCAGCAGCTTAAATAGCGGGGGGAACAATGAGCAGTTCTTC
.,TRBV7-9,TRBJ2-2,TRBD1,CASSPQTGAVTNTGELFF,TGTGCCAGCAGCCCGCAGACAGGGGCCGTCACGAACACCGGGGAGCTGTTTTTT
.,TRBV7-2,TRBJ2-7,TRBD1,CASSPGTGYEQYF,TGTGCCAGCAGCCCGGGGACAGGTTACGAGCAGTACTTC
.,TRBV6-5,TRBJ2-7,TRBD1,CASSRRDRGYEQYF,TGTGCCAGCAGTAGGAGAGACAGGGGGTACGAGCAGTACTTC
.,TRBV11-3,TRBJ2-1,.,CASSRDSSTPNEQFF,TGTGCCAGCAGCCGGGACTCCTCAACCCCCAATGAGCAGTTCTTC
.,TRBV11-2,TRBJ2-3,TRBD2,CASSLARDYNTDTQYF,TGTGCCAGCAGCTTAGCCCGGGACTATAACACAGATACGCAGTATTTT
.,TRBV11-1,TRBJ1-1,.,CASSPDGGNRAFF,TGTGCCAGCAGCCCCGACGGGGGGAATCGAGCTTTCTTT
.,TRBV29-1,TRBJ1-4,TRBD1,CSVGGQGEKLFF,TGCAGCGTCGGGGGACAGGGCGAAAAACTGTTTTTT
.,TRBV28,TRBJ2-1,TRBD1,CASSLGQGREQFF,TGTGCCAGCAGTTTAGGACAGGGTCGAGAGCAGTTCTTC
.,TRBV4-1,TRBJ1-2,.,CASSQEWSAGSGYTF,TGCGCCAGCAGCCAAGAGTGGTCGGCAGGGTCCGGCTACACCTTC
.,TRBV30,TRBJ2-7,.,CAWSVRTYEQYF,TGTGCCTGGAGTGTCAGGACCTACGAGCAGTACTTC
.,TRBV9,TRBJ1-2,.,CASSPGGFGGYTF,TGTGCCAGCAGCCCCGGGGGGTTTGGGGGCTACACCTTC
.,TRBV7-6,TRBJ1-4,.,CASSLAQEENEKLFF,TGTGCCAGCAGCTTAGCACAGGAAGAGAACGAAAAACTGTTTTTT
.,TRBV6-6,TRBJ2-1,.,CASSRGSFYNEQFF,TGTGCCAGCAGTAGGGGCAGCTTCTACAATGAGCAGTTCTTC
.,TRBV28,TRBJ1-1,TRBD1,CASNRGRQAFF,TGTGCCAGCAACAGGGGGCGCCAAGCTTTCTTT
once,TRBV7-9,TRBJ2-1,.,CASSLAERNEQFF,TGTGCCAGCAGCTTAGCGGAGCGCAATGAGCAGTTCTTC
.,TRBV6-1,TRBJ1-4,TRBD1,CASKTGGGEKLFF,TGTGCCAGTAAGACAGGGGGCGGTGAAAAACTGTTTTTT
.,TRBV7-2,TRBJ2-7,TRBD2,CASSSGGGLAGYEQYF,TGTGCCAGCAGCTCCGGGGGGGGACTAGCGGGATACGAGCAGTACTTC
.,TRBV10-3,TRBJ1-4,.,CAISDGTTLTEKLFF,TGTGCCATCAGTGATGGGACAACCCTGACGGAAAAACTGTTTTTT